This TCR beta chain was captured by sequencing in a study of cytomegalovirus exposure and HLA in healthy donors. Both 60 Vbeta primers and 13 Jbeta primers went into the PCR. Repertoires were generated with immunoSEQ multiplex PCR, while TCRdb's copy carries only in-frame clones and drops some. The data contain some 99,000 clones, around three quarters of them seen just once; the ten biggest clones take up 1.5% to 2.5%. CDR1 is MGHRA, CDR2 YSYEKL, per germline. J gave up 7 bases and V 4 bases, and 12 bases lay outside the gene matches. This CDR3 contains 17 residues. Sequenced material: PBMCs. The sequence was obtained from a man aged 35 to 55 in good health and CMV-seronegative. V gene TRBV4-1 combines with J gene TRBJ2-1, with 11 bases lining up with TRBD2. The CDR3 sequence: CASSRGGLAALGNEQFF. The CDR3 DNA reads as TGCGCCAGCAGCCGAGGGGGACTAGCGGCTTTAGGAAATGAGCAGTTCTTC.